What follows are 14 T cell receptor beta chains derived from one specimen sequenced in a study of post-analysis software for immune sequencing data. General study results and limits: Included in a set of five TRBV segments more frequent in patients than controls were TRBV5-6, TRBV5-1 and TRBV20-1.

Antigen specificity for these receptors is unknown. Built from TCR beta cDNA, the libraries had unique molecular identifiers in them. TCRdb called the PCR reads again in MiXCR, with one record for every CDR3 protein. The table shows hundreds of thousands of distinct CDR3 sequences, with around 27% occurring only once. Sequenced material: blood. The receptors here all came from a girl aged 5-17 years with multiple sclerosis.

This clonotype has a handful of counts. The CDR3 spells CASSRRTSERGRETQYF. CDR3 bases: TGTGCCAGCAGTCGACGGACTAGCGAGCGGGGCCGAGAGACCCAGTACTTC. This chain links TRBV12-3 or TRBV12-4 with TRBJ2-5, with 9 bases that match TRBD2. V gave up 5 bases and J gave up 4 bases; unmatched junction bases: 14. This CDR3 has 17 residues.

V is TRBV19 and J is TRBJ1-1; TRBD1 might be the D (5 bases). V lost 6 bases, J lost 3 bases, and 20 bases lay in between. The CDR3 is made up of 16 amino acids. The germline V gene encodes CDR1 LNHDA and CDR2 SQIVND (reference sequence). DNA of the CDR3: TGTGCCAGTAGCACCACGTTTGTCCGGGGGGACACTGAAGCTTTCTTT. Translation gives CASSTTFVRGDTEAFF.

This chain links TRBV5-1 with TRBJ1-6; D is uncertain. The CDR3 extends over 15 amino acids. The V end was cut by 3 bases, the J end by 4 bases, with 11 bases between. Germline CDR1 SGHRS, CDR2 YFSETQ. This CDR3 is CASSYMDRYNSPLHF. CDR3 sequence (DNA): TGCGCCAGCAGCTACATGGACCGTTATAATTCACCCCTCCACTTT.

The rearrangement uses TRBV10-3 and TRBJ2-3; no clear D gene. This CDR3 is built from 16 residues. Trimming shortened V by 0 bases and J by 4 bases, and 14 bases separated the two germline ends. Germline-derived CDR1 and CDR2 are ENHRY and SYGVKD. CDR3 loop: CAISESASGVADTQYF. For the CDR3, the DNA is TGTGCCATCAGTGAGTCGGCTAGTGGGGTTGCAGATACGCAGTATTTT.

This clonotype was observed a single time. The gene calls are TRBV7-8 and TRBJ2-7; D might be TRBD2 (5 bases). The CDR3 is 16 residues long. V lost 5 bases and J lost 4, with 21 bases in between. Per the germline V gene, CDR1 is SGHVS and CDR2 is FQNEAQ. The CDR3 region has the DNA TGTGCCAGCAGCCCAAGGCGGGCGGGTAGAGGGTACGAGCAGTACTTC. This encodes CASSPRRAGRGYEQYF.

V and J are TRBV10-3 and TRBJ1-1; D is unresolved. CDR3 length equals 16 residues. V shed 0 bases and J shed 0 bases, with 11 bases lying between them. From germline, CDR1 is ENHRY and CDR2 SYGVKD. The chain's CDR3 is CAISESPETLNTEAFF. CDR3 DNA sequence: TGTGCCATCAGTGAGTCCCCCGAGACTCTGAACACTGAAGCTTTCTTT.

The gene calls are TRBV28 and TRBJ2-3; no definite D call. Trimming removed 7 bases at V and 4 bases at J, with 9 bases between. Germline V gives CDR1 MDHEN, CDR2 SYDVKM. This CDR3 is 12 amino acids long. CDR3 sequence reads: CASIQPPDTQYF. The CDR3 DNA reads as TGTGCCAGCATCCAGCCCCCAGATACGCAGTATTTT.

There are a few counts of this clonotype. The chain recombines TRBV12-3 or TRBV12-4 with TRBJ2-5; D is perhaps TRBD2 (6 bases). Trimming removed 5 bases at V and 5 bases at J, with 21 bases between. This CDR3 is 16 amino acids long. CDR3 protein: CASSPRTRGLGETQYF. CDR3 nucleotide sequence: TGTGCCAGCAGTCCGCGGACAAGGGGACTCGGCGAGACCCAGTACTTC.

At least ten counts were recorded for this clonotype. V is TRBV7-2 and J is TRBJ2-3, with TRBD2 identical over 7 bases. The CDR3 covers 15 residues. Losses at the gene ends were 11 bases for V and 1 base for J; bases not matched to a gene: 12. Germline V gives CDR1 SGHTA, CDR2 FQGNSA. DNA for the CDR3: TGTGCCTCATCGCTCAGACGGGGGGGCACAGATACGCAGTATTTT. Translation: CASSLRRGGTDTQYF.

This chain joins TRBV7-2 and TRBJ2-2; perhaps TRBD2 as D (6 bases). CDR1 and CDR2 (germline): SGHTA, FQGNSA. Trimming left V 4 bases short and J 2 bases short, with 11 bases between. This CDR3 is 15 amino acids long. This CDR3 is CASSYNGGNTGELFF. The CDR3 DNA sequence: TGTGCCAGCAGCTACAACGGGGGAAACACCGGGGAGCTGTTTTTT.

The chain carries TRBV10-3 and TRBJ1-1; D ambiguous. V shed 0 bases and J shed 2 bases, with 4 bases lying between them. CDR1 ENHRY and CDR2 SYGVKD come from the germline V gene. The CDR3 contains 13 residues. The CDR3 bases are TGTGCCATCAGTGAGTCTTTAAACACTGAAGCTTTCTTT. Translating it yields CAISESLNTEAFF.

This clonotype was detected once. V usage is TRBV19 and J usage is TRBJ1-1, with D unresolved. This CDR3 has 15 amino acids. Trimming stripped 10 bases from V and 0 bases from J, with 18 bases between. Looked up from germline, CDR1 is LNHDA and CDR2 is SQIVND (reference sequence). The CDR3 sequence: CATSWESSMNTEAFF. CDR3 DNA: TGTGCCACCTCGTGGGAGTCCTCCATGAACACTGAAGCTTTCTTT.

In its sample, this clonotype was seen a few times. The genes are TRBV12-3 or TRBV12-4 and TRBJ2-7; 12 bases are a match to TRBD2. Trimming at V came to 5 bases and at J to 0 bases, leaving 5 bases not matched to a gene. The CDR3 is 16 residues long. This CDR3 reads CASSTGLAGFSYEQYF. CDR3 bases: TGTGCCAGCAGTACCGGACTAGCGGGATTCTCCTACGAGCAGTACTTC.

This clonotype was seen a few times. The chain links TRBV5-1 to TRBJ1-1; D unresolved. Germline assignment: CDR1 SGHRS and CDR2 YFSETQ. The CDR3 has 13 amino acids. V was clipped by 4 bases and J by 0 bases, with 7 bases between them. CDR3 coding DNA: TGCGCCAGCAGCAAGGCTATGAACACTGAAGCTTTCTTT. Protein product: CASSKAMNTEAFF.